These T cell receptor beta chains were read from a single sample in a study of OX40 agonist ivuxolimab in advanced cancers. Only in-frame clones appear in the TCRdb table, and some are missing; sequencing was by immunoSEQ multiplex PCR. Of roughly 87,000 clones in the sample, about 89% were seen once. The specimen was CD4+ or CD8+ T cells sorted from blood, collected in a trial of the OX40 agonist ivuxolimab. The receptors come from an adult with an advanced solid tumor such as melanoma, head and neck, liver or kidney cancer. The CDR3 runs from the conserved cysteine through the conserved F or W. A D gene is named only where the DNA matches it firmly. Where a row states a size, it is once, few, many or the class of an expanded clone; other rows omit it.

V gene	clone size	D gene	J gene	CDR3 protein	CDR3 DNA
TRBV4-3	.	.	TRBJ2-6	CASSQGAGANVLTF	TGCGCCAGCAGCCAAGGGGCTGGGGCCAACGTCCTGACTTTC
TRBV28	.	.	TRBJ1-5	CASTQGFDQPQHF	TGTGCCAGCACTCAGGGGTTCGATCAGCCCCAGCATTTT
TRBV19	.	.	TRBJ1-2	CASSILPGLNYGYTF	TGTGCCAGTAGTATCCTCCCAGGGTTGAACTATGGCTACACCTTC
TRBV6-5	.	TRBD2	TRBJ2-5	CASSESGGVQETQYF	TGTGCCAGCAGCGAGAGCGGGGGAGTCCAAGAGACCCAGTACTTC
TRBV4-3	once	TRBD2	TRBJ2-1	CASSQDMRSGGSSYNEQFF	TGCGCCAGCAGCCAAGATATGCGTAGCGGGGGAAGCTCCTACAATGAGCAGTTCTTC
TRBV5-4	.	.	TRBJ2-2	CASSWGGTGELFF	TGTGCCAGCAGCTGGGGAGGAACAGGGGAGCTGTTTTTT
TRBV15	.	.	TRBJ2-7	CATSRDWDTSSYEQYF	TGTGCCACCAGCAGAGATTGGGACACGAGCTCCTACGAGCAGTACTTC
TRBV25-1	.	TRBD2	TRBJ2-1	CASSERGGRNEQFF	TGTGCCAGCAGTGAGCGGGGGGGCCGCAATGAGCAGTTCTTC
TRBV28	.	TRBD1	TRBJ1-5	CASSLGTGFQPQHF	TGTGCCAGCAGTTTGGGGACAGGGTTTCAGCCCCAGCATTTT
TRBV18	.	.	TRBJ1-1	CASSLTGLMNTEAFF	TGTGCCAGCTCATTGACAGGTTTGATGAACACTGAAGCTTTCTTT
TRBV28	.	.	TRBJ1-4	CASHSRATNEKLFF	TGTGCCAGCCACTCCCGAGCAACTAATGAAAAACTGTTTTTT
TRBV29-1	.	.	TRBJ2-7	CSVAGGLTYEQYF	TGCAGCGTTGCGGGGGGCCTGACCTACGAGCAGTACTTC
TRBV4-3	.	.	TRBJ2-2	CASSPGTPPGELFF	TGCGCCAGCAGCCCCGGGACTCCTCCCGGGGAGCTGTTTTTT
TRBV27	.	.	TRBJ1-2	CASGVDRPQGYTF	TGTGCCAGCGGGGTAGACAGGCCCCAAGGCTACACCTTC
TRBV19	.	.	TRBJ1-3	CASSMGASGNTIYF	TGTGCCAGTAGTATGGGAGCCTCTGGAAACACCATATATTTT
TRBV30	.	TRBD2	TRBJ2-3	CAWRGTSGSPDTQYF	TGTGCCTGGAGGGGGACTAGCGGGTCCCCAGATACGCAGTATTTT
TRBV2	.	.	TRBJ1-1	CASSPANTEAFF	TGTGCCAGCAGTCCAGCGAACACTGAAGCTTTCTTT
TRBV11-2	.	.	TRBJ1-1	CASSSHAWGRGNTEAFF	TGTGCCAGCAGCTCTCATGCCTGGGGTAGAGGAAACACTGAAGCTTTCTTT
TRBV6-1	.	TRBD2	TRBJ2-7	CASSSGLALPYEQYF	TGTGCCAGCAGTTCCGGACTAGCCTTACCCTACGAGCAGTACTTC
TRBV27	.	.	TRBJ1-2	CASSFGGSFFPYTF	TGTGCCAGCAGTTTCGGGGGATCGTTTTTTCCCTACACCTTC
TRBV6-6	.	TRBD2	TRBJ2-7	CASSYMAGGQYEQYF	TGTGCCAGCAGTTACATGGCGGGGGGGCAATACGAACAGTACTTC
TRBV10-3	once	.	TRBJ2-2	CAISGPLTDTGELFF	TGTGCCATCAGTGGACCCCTCACGGACACCGGGGAGCTGTTTTTT
TRBV4-3	.	TRBD1	TRBJ1-2	CASSQDRGARGYTF	TGCGCCAGCAGTCAAGACAGGGGGGCTCGGGGCTACACCTTC
TRBV9	.	.	TRBJ2-1	CASSVDSNLYNEQFF	TGTGCCAGCAGCGTAGATTCCAACCTGTACAATGAGCAGTTCTTC
TRBV6-7	.	.	TRBJ2-7	CASRVQYF	TGTGCCAGCAGGGTGCAGTACTTC
TRBV4-3	.	.	TRBJ2-2	CASSQGYSNTGELFF	TGCGCCAGCAGCCAAGGTTATTCGAACACCGGGGAGCTGTTTTTT
TRBV18	.	.	TRBJ1-5	CASSPLGGRDQPQHF	TGTGCCAGCTCACCACTAGGGGGTAGGGATCAGCCCCAGCATTTT
TRBV9	.	TRBD1	TRBJ1-5	CASSGGTAPYQPQHF	TGTGCCAGCAGCGGAGGGACAGCTCCATATCAGCCCCAGCATTTT
TRBV4-1	once	TRBD1	TRBJ1-1	CASSEDGWSEGAVNTEAFF	TGCGCCAGCAGCGAAGATGGGTGGAGTGAGGGGGCCGTGAACACTGAAGCTTTCTTT
TRBV7-9	.	.	TRBJ2-7	CASSLGMSYEQYF	TGTGCCAGCAGCTTAGGGATGTCCTACGAGCAGTACTTC
TRBV13	.	.	TRBJ1-1	CASSLTENTEAFF	TGTGCCAGCAGCTTAACTGAAAACACTGAAGCTTTCTTT
TRBV7-9	.	.	TRBJ2-7	CASSLQGTYEQYF	TGTGCCAGCAGCTTACAGGGAACCTACGAGCAGTACTTC
TRBV7-9	.	TRBD1	TRBJ1-1	CASSSGTDPTEAFF	TGTGCCAGCAGCTCGGGGACAGACCCCACTGAAGCTTTCTTT
TRBV30	.	TRBD1	TRBJ1-2	CAWSPIRRTGSGYTF	TGTGCCTGGAGTCCGATCCGTCGGACAGGGTCTGGCTACACCTTC
TRBV11-3	.	.	TRBJ2-1	CASSFGAHEQFF	TGTGCCAGCAGCTTTGGAGCACATGAGCAGTTCTTC
TRBV29-1	.	TRBD1	TRBJ1-1	CSVIGTDLEAFF	TGCAGCGTGATAGGGACAGACCTTGAAGCTTTCTTT
TRBV15	.	TRBD2	TRBJ2-3	CATSRVAGGPIDTQYF	TGTGCCACCAGCAGAGTCGCGGGAGGGCCAATAGATACGCAGTATTTT
TRBV9	once	.	TRBJ1-3	CASSPDTSSGNTIYF	TGTGCCAGCAGCCCGGACACTAGTTCTGGAAACACCATATATTTT
TRBV6-5	.	.	TRBJ1-6	CASSYGGFGSPLHF	TGTGCCAGCAGTTACGGCGGGTTCGGGTCACCCCTCCACTTT
TRBV7-9	.	.	TRBJ2-3	CASSSQTSTDTQYF	TGTGCCAGCAGCTCCCAAACCAGCACAGATACGCAGTATTTT
TRBV6-1	.	TRBD2	TRBJ2-1	CASSEGPSGYNEQFF	TGTGCCAGCAGTGAAGGCCCTAGCGGCTACAATGAGCAGTTCTTC
TRBV15	once	.	TRBJ2-6	CATSSIGRSGANVLTF	TGTGCCACCAGCAGTATAGGACGCTCTGGGGCCAACGTCCTGACTTTC
TRBV30	few	.	TRBJ1-1	CAWNPPEAFF	TGTGCCTGGAACCCTCCTGAAGCTTTCTTT
TRBV4-3	once	TRBD1	TRBJ2-1	CASSQDAGGQGALNEQFF	TGCGCCAGCAGCCAAGATGCGGGTGGCCAGGGGGCATTAAATGAGCAGTTCTTC
TRBV28	.	.	TRBJ2-1	CASLGYNEQFF	TGTGCCAGCCTAGGATACAATGAGCAGTTCTTC
TRBV6-1	.	TRBD1	TRBJ1-5	CASSEGQSGKPGHQPQHF	TGTGCCAGCAGTGAGGGACAGTCGGGTAAACCAGGTCATCAGCCCCAGCATTTT
TRBV9	.	TRBD2	TRBJ2-5	CASSVGGGGETQYF	TGTGCCAGCAGCGTAGGCGGGGGGGGAGAGACCCAGTACTTC
TRBV9	once	.	TRBJ1-4	CASSLQGTNEKLFF	TGTGCCAGCAGCCTACAGGGAACTAATGAAAAACTGTTTTTT
TRBV27	.	.	TRBJ2-1	CASSLYGGVYNEQFF	TGTGCCAGCAGTTTATATGGCGGGGTCTACAATGAGCAGTTCTTC
TRBV9	.	TRBD2	TRBJ2-1	CASSESSGRVKGHNEQFF	TGTGCCAGCAGCGAATCTAGCGGGAGGGTTAAGGGGCACAATGAGCAGTTCTTC
TRBV5-1	few	.	TRBJ1-6	CASSLAGGSPLHF	TGCGCCAGCAGCTTGGCCGGTGGATCACCCCTCCACTTT
TRBV7-9	.	TRBD1	TRBJ1-2	CASTTQGVIGYTF	TGTGCCAGCACCACACAGGGGGTAATTGGCTACACCTTC
TRBV6-1	.	TRBD2	TRBJ2-1	CASTWASGGANEQFF	TGTGCCAGCACCTGGGCGAGCGGGGGGGCCAATGAGCAGTTCTTC
TRBV19	.	TRBD2	TRBJ2-1	CASVSGRRPGGGEQFF	TGTGCCAGCGTTAGCGGGAGGCGCCCAGGGGGCGGTGAGCAGTTCTTC
TRBV29-1	.	.	TRBJ2-6	CSATGLGANVLTF	TGCAGCGCTACAGGGCTCGGGGCCAACGTCCTGACTTTC
TRBV13	.	TRBD2	TRBJ2-1	CASSSTSGSLNEQFF	TGTGCCAGCAGCTCGACTAGCGGGAGTTTAAATGAGCAGTTCTTC
TRBV5-6	.	.	TRBJ2-4	CASSFGAKNIQYF	TGTGCCAGCAGCTTCGGGGCCAAAAACATTCAGTACTTC
TRBV6-5	.	.	TRBJ1-1	CASSYSGQLEAFF	TGTGCCAGCAGTTACTCAGGGCAGCTTGAAGCTTTCTTT
TRBV2	.	.	TRBJ2-3	CASSSDPRSLTDTQYF	TGTGCCAGCAGTTCGGACCCTAGATCACTCACAGATACGCAGTATTTT
TRBV28	.	.	TRBJ2-1	CASSLTLASSDEQFF	TGTGCCAGCAGTTTAACGCTAGCTTCATCCGATGAGCAGTTCTTC